Below, one T cell receptor beta chain is given with its context. Its antigen is unidentified. The entry originates in a study of blood T cells in healthy people across ages. Regarding the study as a whole: A greater number of naive CD4+ cells and higher diversity distinguished long-lived donors from aged donors.

Combining a sample-barcoded 5' primer with a J-beta primer mix, a second PCR ran for roughly 6 to 12 cycles. The template-switch adaptor was a 5' adaptor with 12 random nucleotides. It tagged each cDNA molecule. TCRdb reprocessed the 5' RACE reads via MiXCR and lists one record per CDR3 protein. The sample includes 550,000 to 750,000 distinct CDR3 sequences, roughly 21% of them seen just once. Each donor was a healthy Caucasian individual from Russia, aged about 6 to 100. The amount of total RNA extracted per sample was at least 5.5 micrograms. Germline-derived CDR1 and CDR2 are SGHRS and YFSETQ. The CDR3 has 18 residues. V lost 1 base to trimming and J lost 1 base; unmatched junction nucleotides: 7.

The V call is TRBV5-1, the J call TRBJ2-2; the match to TRBD2 covers 10 bases. The clonotype was recovered from a man aged 65-85 years in good health. The sequenced material came from blood. Here the CDR3 reads CASSLIPSGRGNTGELFF. CDR3 DNA: TGCGCCAGCAGCTTGATCCCTAGCGGGAGAGGGAACACCGGGGAGCTGTTTTTT.